Listed here are 20 T cell receptor beta chains from one sample, sequenced in a study of CD8+ T cells in alopecia areata. RNA was extracted and reverse transcribed into cDNA as the sequencing template. Profiled with immunoSEQ multiplex PCR; TCRdb holds only in-frame clones, not every one. The sample lists around 100,000 clones, roughly two fifths occurring once. Input material: CD4+ T cells sorted from blood. The receptors originated from a human donor with alopecia areata.

The chain couples TRBV27 to TRBJ1-1; D gene unclear. V was shortened by 2 bases and J by 6 bases, with 7 bases between the two germline ends. Germline assignment: CDR1 MNHEY and CDR2 SMNVEV (reference sequence). This CDR3 is 12 amino acids long. In DNA, the CDR3 is TGTGCCAGCAGTTTAAGGGCCCCTGAAGCTTTCTTT. Amino acids: CASSLRAPEAFF.

The rearrangement joins TRBV30 to TRBJ2-7, with TRBD1 identical over 8 bases. The trim removed 5 bases at V and 12 bases at J, leaving 9 bases unmatched. Germline-derived CDR1 and CDR2 are GTSNPN and SVGIG (reference sequence). The CDR3 has 11 amino acids. For the CDR3, the DNA is TGTGCCTGGTCCCAGGGGGCCGGGGGGTACTTC. It is translated as CAWSQGAGGYF.

The rearrangement links TRBV4-3 to TRBJ2-3; 10 positions match TRBD2. The CDR3 is 16 amino acids. In germline, CDR1 is LGHNA, CDR2 YSLEER. J gave up 5 bases and V 4 bases, and 9 bases lay outside the gene matches. CDR3 DNA: TGCGCCAGCAGCCTGAACAGCGGGGGGGCGGGAGATACGCAGTATTTT. Protein product: CASSLNSGGAGDTQYF.

The chain couples TRBV9 to TRBJ1-1; D unclear. This CDR3 has 18 amino acids. Trimming removed 0 bases from V and 11 bases from J, with 29 bases in between. CDR1 is SGDLS and CDR2 is YYNGEE in the germline V gene. The CDR3 sequence: CASSVERGGDGLYPRAFF. The CDR3, as DNA: TGTGCCAGCAGCGTAGAACGAGGCGGGGATGGATTATACCCGCGGGCTTTCTTT.

This clone was counted a single time. This chain joins TRBV11-2 and TRBJ2-1; D ambiguous. Germline assignment: CDR1 SGHAT and CDR2 FQNNGV. V was pared by 5 bases and J by 3 bases, with 11 bases between. CDR3 length equals 14 residues. Here the CDR3 reads CASSLDGNYNEQFF. DNA of the CDR3: TGTGCCAGCAGCCTCGACGGAAACTACAATGAGCAGTTCTTC.

This clone came up a few times. This chain uses TRBV4-3 with TRBJ2-5, with D possibly TRBD1 on 7 matching bases. CDR1 LGHNA and CDR2 YSLEER come from the germline V gene. The CDR3 extends over 16 amino acids. V gave up 0 bases and J gave up 0 bases, with 11 bases separating them. The CDR3 sequence: CASSQDGGTDQETQYF. In DNA form, the CDR3 reads TGCGCCAGCAGCCAAGATGGGGGGACAGACCAAGAGACCCAGTACTTC.

This clone was counted only a few times. The V and J genes are TRBV4-1 and TRBJ2-7; 13 bases agree with TRBD2. The CDR3 is made up of 17 amino acids. V shed 3 bases, J shed 0 bases, and the junction held 5 bases outside the gene matches. Germline CDR1 is MGHRA and CDR2 is YSYEKL. CDR3 in amino acids: CASSHAGLAGPSYEQYF. The CDR3 bases are TGCGCCAGCAGCCACGCGGGACTAGCGGGGCCCTCCTACGAGCAGTACTTC.

The genes are TRBV29-1 and TRBJ2-1, with D possibly called TRBD1 or TRBD2 (7 bases each). Between the trimmed V and J ends, which lost 7 bases and 10 bases, there was a span of 14 bases. Germline CDR1 reads SQVTM; CDR2 reads ANQGSEA. The CDR3 sequence is 11 residues long. The CDR3 loop reads CSGSRGGEQFF. The CDR3 DNA reads TGCAGCGGCTCCAGGGGGGGCGAGCAGTTCTTC.

This clone was seen more than once but under ten times. The chain employs TRBV5-1 and TRBJ2-3; D not certain. V was clipped by 1 base and J by 1 base, with 1 base between them. The CDR3 covers 12 residues. Looked up from germline, CDR1 is SGHRS and CDR2 is YFSETQ. The CDR3 region is CASSLRTDTQYF. The DNA for the CDR3 is TGCGCCAGCAGCTTGCGCACAGATACGCAGTATTTT.

This rearrangement joins TRBV30 to TRBJ2-7; 10 bases fit TRBD2. With V trimmed by 0 bases and J by 2 bases, 10 bases remained unmatched. The CDR3 runs 17 residues. The V gene's germline CDR1 is GTSNPN and CDR2 SVGIG (reference sequence). CDR3 sequence: CAWSVGRAGGPTYEQYF. The CDR3 region has the DNA TGTGCCTGGAGTGTTGGAAGAGCGGGAGGGCCTACCTACGAGCAGTACTTC.

This clone was observed a handful of times. J is TRBJ2-3 and V is TRBV30; the D is unclear. V shed 0 bases and J shed 6 bases, with 10 bases lying between them. The CDR3 sequence is 13 residues long. CDR1 is GTSNPN, CDR2 SVGIG, per germline (reference sequence). The CDR3 nucleotides are TGTGCCTGGAGTGTACTTTTGGCGGATACGCAGTATTTT. Encoded protein: CAWSVLLADTQYF.

The chain employs TRBV29-1 and TRBJ2-3; no definite D call. Trimming shortened V by 6 bases and J by 10 bases, and 29 bases separated the two germline ends. CDR3 size: 16 residues. The germline V gene encodes CDR1 SQVTM and CDR2 ANQGSEA. CDR3 DNA: TGCAGCGTGTTACTCCATCAATACGGCCGAACGATTCCGCAGTATTTT. As protein: CSVLLHQYGRTIPQYF.

The V gene is TRBV29-1, the J gene TRBJ2-7, with TRBD1 matching over 8 bases. With V trimmed by 7 bases and J by 7 bases, 12 bases remained unmatched. Germline V gene data show CDR1 as SQVTM and CDR2 as ANQGSEA. This CDR3 comprises 13 residues. In DNA, the CDR3 is TGCAGCGCTACCGGGACAGGTGGGAGGGAGCAGTACTTC. It codes for CSATGTGGREQYF.

V usage is TRBV30 and J usage is TRBJ2-6; D may be TRBD1 (5 bases). This CDR3 is built from 15 residues. Germline V lookup: CDR1 GTSNPN, CDR2 SVGIG (reference sequence). Trimming shortened V by 3 bases and J by 4 bases, and 13 bases separated the two germline ends. In DNA form, the CDR3 reads TGTGCCTGGAGAGAGACAGCTGGGGGGGCCAACGTCCTGACTTTC. Amino acids: CAWRETAGGANVLTF.

On this clone: The same CDR3 can be traced to other DNA sequences in this sample. The V and J genes are TRBV30 and TRBJ1-2; a weak D match, TRBD1 (5 bases). Germline V gene data show CDR1 as GTSNPN and CDR2 as SVGIG (reference sequence). V shed 0 bases and J shed 2 bases, with 7 bases lying between them. The CDR3 consists of 13 residues. CDR3 sequence reads: CAWSVAGNYGYTF. CDR3 DNA sequence: TGTGCCTGGAGTGTAGCAGGGAACTATGGCTACACCTTC. Full variable domain (missing parts from reference TRBV30 and TRBJ1-2): SQTIHQWPATLVQPVGSPLSLECTVEGTSNPNLYWYRQAAGRGLQLLFYSVGIGQISSEVPQNLSASRPQDRQFILSSKKLLLSDSGFYLCAWSVAGNYGYTFGSGTRLTVV.

The V call is TRBV27, the J call TRBJ2-3; possibly TRBD2 for D (6 bases). Germline CDR1 and CDR2: MNHEY and SMNVEV (reference sequence). The CDR3 totals 15 residues. V lost 1 base, J lost 2 bases, and 10 bases lay in between. This chain's CDR3 is CASSLYGGNTDTQYF. CDR3 DNA: TGTGCCAGCAGTTTATACGGGGGAAACACAGATACGCAGTATTTT.

In its sample, this clone was seen a few times. In DNA form, the CDR3 reads TGCAGCGTTGTTGGACTAGCGGCCCGCACAGATACGCAGTATTTT. It is translated as CSVVGLAARTDTQYF. The chain recombines TRBV29-1 with TRBJ2-3; 10 bases align to TRBD2. Germline V gene lookup returns CDR1 SQVTM and CDR2 ANQGSEA. This CDR3 has 15 amino acids. With 4 bases clipped from V and 1 base from J, the junction kept 5 bases outside the gene matches.

This chain joins TRBV5-1 and TRBJ2-3; D uncertain. This CDR3 has 13 residues. V was clipped by 4 bases and J by 1 base, with 7 bases between them. Germline-derived CDR1 and CDR2 are SGHRS and YFSETQ. CDR3 amino acids: CASSRLGTDTQYF. The CDR3 coding sequence is TGCGCCAGCAGCCGATTGGGCACAGATACGCAGTATTTT.

The chain combines TRBV30 with TRBJ1-2, with 8 nucleotides matching TRBD1. Looked up from germline, CDR1 is GTSNPN and CDR2 is SVGIG (reference sequence). V shed 0 bases and J 6 bases; nucleotides not matched to a gene: 0. This CDR3 spans 12 amino acids. The chain's CDR3 is CAWSVTGDGYTF. The CDR3 DNA sequence: TGTGCCTGGAGTGTGACAGGGGATGGCTACACCTTC.

The table lists this clone with a few counts. The chain has TRBV2 and TRBJ2-3, with a weak D call TRBD1 (6 bases). Germline values: CDR1 SNHLY, CDR2 FYNNEI. V lost 7 bases to trimming and J lost 4 bases, with 18 bases between them. CDR3 length equals 15 residues. This CDR3 is CASNVWGLASDTQYF. CDR3 bases: TGTGCCAGCAACGTTTGGGGGCTGGCTTCAGATACGCAGTATTTT.